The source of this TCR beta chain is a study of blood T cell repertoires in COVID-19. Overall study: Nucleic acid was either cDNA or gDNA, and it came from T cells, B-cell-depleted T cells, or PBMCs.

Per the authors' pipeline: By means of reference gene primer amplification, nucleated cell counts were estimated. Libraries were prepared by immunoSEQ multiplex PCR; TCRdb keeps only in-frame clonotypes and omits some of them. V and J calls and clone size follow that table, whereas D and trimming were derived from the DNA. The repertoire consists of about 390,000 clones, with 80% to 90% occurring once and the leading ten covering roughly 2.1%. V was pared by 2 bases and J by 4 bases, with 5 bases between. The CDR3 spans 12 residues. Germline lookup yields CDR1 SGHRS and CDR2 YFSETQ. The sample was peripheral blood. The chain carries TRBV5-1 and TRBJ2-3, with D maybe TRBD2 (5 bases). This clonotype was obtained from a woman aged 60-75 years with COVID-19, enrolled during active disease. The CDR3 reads CASSFSADTQYF. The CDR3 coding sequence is TGCGCCAGCAGCTTTAGCGCAGATACGCAGTATTTT.